These T cell receptor beta chains were read from a single sample in a study of T cell responses to AZD1222 COVID-19 vaccine. Assay used: immunoSEQ multiplex PCR; TCRdb lists only in-frame clones, some missing. The sample consists of about 99,000 clones, about nine tenths of them appearing once. The source was peripheral blood, collected on day 0 of AZD1222 vaccination. The source is an adult in good health. The CDR3 runs from the conserved cysteine through the conserved F or W. A D gene is named only where the DNA matches it firmly. Clone size, where shown, is once, few, many, or a class for clones that have expanded.

TRBV7-2	TRBD2	-	TRBJ2-7	CASARGAGGSNEQYF	TGTGCCAGCGCCCGCGGGGCGGGAGGTTCCAACGAGCAGTACTTC
TRBV9	-	-	TRBJ1-1	CASSSGLLMNTEAFF	TGTGCCAGCAGCTCTGGCCTACTCATGAACACTGAAGCTTTCTTT
TRBV6-6	TRBD2	-	TRBJ2-7	CASTRTSGSYEQYF	TGTGCCAGCACCCGGACTAGCGGGAGTTACGAGCAGTACTTC
TRBV4-2	TRBD1	-	TRBJ1-5	CASSQVVQARGDQPQHF	TGTGCCAGCAGCCAAGTAGTGCAGGCCAGGGGGGATCAGCCCCAGCATTTT
TRBV10-3	TRBD2	-	TRBJ2-3	CAIKDNGGIGDTQYF	TGTGCCATCAAAGATAACGGGGGGATTGGAGATACGCAGTATTTT
TRBV6-5	TRBD1	once	TRBJ2-7	CASSSRQGVYEQYF	TGTGCCAGCAGTAGCCGACAGGGGGTCTACGAGCAGTACTTC
TRBV5-1	-	few	TRBJ2-2	CASSARGLDTGELFF	TGCGCCAGCAGCGCGAGGGGGTTGGACACCGGGGAGCTGTTTTTT
TRBV3-1/TRBV3-2	-	few	TRBJ2-2	CASSPILQRRTGELFF	TGTGCCAGCAGCCCGATCCTTCAGCGTCGAACCGGGGAGCTGTTTTTT
TRBV13	-	-	TRBJ2-7	CASSLVGTYEQYF	TGTGCCAGCAGCTTAGTGGGCACCTACGAGCAGTACTTC
TRBV28	TRBD2	-	TRBJ2-7	CASSLISSGRAEYF	TGTGCCAGCAGTTTAATCTCTAGCGGGAGGGCCGAGTACTTC
TRBV5-4	-	-	TRBJ2-7	CASSSSGSYEQYF	TGTGCCAGCAGCTCGTCAGGATCCTACGAGCAGTACTTC
TRBV7-2	TRBD2	-	TRBJ2-3	CASSFGAGGATDTQYF	TGTGCCAGCAGCTTCGGTGCGGGAGGTGCGACAGATACGCAGTATTTT
TRBV14	TRBD1	-	TRBJ1-4	CASSQPTGFYEKLFF	TGTGCCAGCAGCCAGCCGACAGGGTTCTATGAAAAACTGTTTTTT
TRBV7-2	-	-	TRBJ2-3	CASSLAGSDTDTQYF	TGTGCCAGCAGCTTAGCGGGCTCAGACACAGATACGCAGTATTTT
TRBV18	-	-	TRBJ1-5	CASSPDRNQPQHF	TGTGCCAGCTCCCCCGACAGGAATCAGCCCCAGCATTTT
TRBV15	TRBD2	-	TRBJ2-7	CATSRSPSDSGTYEQYF	TGTGCCACCAGCAGATCCCCCTCGGATAGCGGGACCTACGAGCAGTACTTC
TRBV11-2	TRBD1	-	TRBJ2-1	CASSLQGDSGYNEQFF	TGTGCCAGCAGCTTACAGGGGGATTCAGGCTACAATGAGCAGTTCTTC
TRBV6-5	-	-	TRBJ1-2	CASRDPPDGYTF	TGTGCCAGCAGGGACCCACCCGACGGCTACACCTTC
TRBV10-3	-	-	TRBJ2-7	CAIRKPTENYEQYF	TGTGCCATCAGGAAACCCACAGAGAACTACGAGCAGTACTTC
TRBV6-5	TRBD1	-	TRBJ1-2	CASSKDRVVGYTF	TGTGCCAGTTCTAAGGACAGGGTGGTTGGCTACACCTTC
TRBV23-1	TRBD1	-	TRBJ1-1	CASSRGQENTEAFF	TGCGCCAGCAGTCGGGGACAGGAGAACACTGAAGCTTTCTTT
TRBV3-1/TRBV3-2	TRBD1	-	TRBJ2-7	CASSQPSGGSSYEQYF	TGTGCCAGCAGCCAACCGTCAGGGGGCTCCTCCTACGAGCAGTACTTC
TRBV7-2	-	-	TRBJ2-1	CASSFVGGGYEQFF	TGTGCCAGCAGCTTCGTGGGAGGGGGGTATGAGCAGTTCTTC
TRBV4-3	TRBD2	-	TRBJ2-1	CASSPSGTSGRGYNEQFF	TGCGCCAGCAGCCCTTCCGGGACTAGCGGGAGGGGCTACAATGAGCAGTTCTTC
TRBV4-3	-	-	TRBJ1-1	CASSQYEGVTEAFF	TGCGCCAGCAGCCAATACGAAGGGGTCACTGAAGCTTTCTTT
TRBV7-2	TRBD1	-	TRBJ1-5	CASSSDGQDNQPQHF	TGTGCCAGCAGCTCTGACGGACAGGATAATCAGCCCCAGCATTTT
TRBV11-1	-	-	TRBJ1-1	CASSLRFGDTEAFF	TGTGCCAGCAGCTTAAGGTTTGGGGACACTGAAGCTTTCTTT
TRBV30	-	-	TRBJ1-5	CAWGWDGGVLRHF	TGTGCCTGGGGGTGGGACGGTGGGGTTCTCCGGCATTTT
TRBV24-1	-	-	TRBJ2-3	CATSDLGGPTDTQYF	TGTGCCACCAGTGATTTGGGGGGACCCACAGATACGCAGTATTTT